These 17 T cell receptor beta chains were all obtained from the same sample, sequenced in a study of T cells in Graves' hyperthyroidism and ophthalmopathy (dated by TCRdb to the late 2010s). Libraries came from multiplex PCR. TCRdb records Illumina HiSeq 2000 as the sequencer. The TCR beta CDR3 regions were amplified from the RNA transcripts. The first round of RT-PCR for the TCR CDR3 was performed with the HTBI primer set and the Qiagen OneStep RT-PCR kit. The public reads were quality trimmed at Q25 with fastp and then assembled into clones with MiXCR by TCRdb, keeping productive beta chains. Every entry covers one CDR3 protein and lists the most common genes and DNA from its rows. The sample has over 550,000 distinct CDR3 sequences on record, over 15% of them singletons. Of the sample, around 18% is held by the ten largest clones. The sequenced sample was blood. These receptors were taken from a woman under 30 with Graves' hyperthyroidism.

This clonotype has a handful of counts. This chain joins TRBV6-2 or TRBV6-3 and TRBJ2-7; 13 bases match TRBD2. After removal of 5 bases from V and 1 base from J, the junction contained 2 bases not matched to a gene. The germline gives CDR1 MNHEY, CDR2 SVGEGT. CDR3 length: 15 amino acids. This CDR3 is CASSRTSGGSYEQYF. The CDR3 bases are TGTGCCAGCAGTAGGACTAGCGGGGGATCCTACGAGCAGTACTTC.

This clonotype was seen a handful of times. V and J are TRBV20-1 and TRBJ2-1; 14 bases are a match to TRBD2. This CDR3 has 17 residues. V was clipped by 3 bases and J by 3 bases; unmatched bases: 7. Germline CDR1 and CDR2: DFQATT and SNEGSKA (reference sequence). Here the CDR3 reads CSARPTSGGANYNEQFF. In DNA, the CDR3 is TGCAGTGCTAGGCCGACTAGCGGGGGGGCCAACTACAATGAGCAGTTCTTC.

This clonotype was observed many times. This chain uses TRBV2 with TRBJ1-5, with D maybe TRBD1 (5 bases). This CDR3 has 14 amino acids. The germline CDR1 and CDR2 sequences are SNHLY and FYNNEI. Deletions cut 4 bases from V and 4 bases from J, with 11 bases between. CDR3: CASSADRNNQPQHF. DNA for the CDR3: TGTGCCAGCAGTGCCGACAGAAATAATCAGCCCCAGCATTTT. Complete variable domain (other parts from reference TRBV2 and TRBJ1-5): EPEVTQTPSHQVTQMGQEVILRCVPISNHLYFYWYRQILGQKVEFLVSFYNNEISEKSEIFDDQFSVERPDGSNFTLKIRSTKLEDSAMYFCASSADRNNQPQHFGDGTRLSIL.

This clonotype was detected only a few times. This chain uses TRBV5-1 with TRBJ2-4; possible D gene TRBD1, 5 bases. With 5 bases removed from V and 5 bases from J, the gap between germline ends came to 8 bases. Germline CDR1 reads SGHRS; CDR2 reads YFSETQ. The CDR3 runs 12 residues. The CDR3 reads CASRGLENIQYF. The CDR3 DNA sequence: TGCGCCAGCAGGGGGCTTGAAAACATTCAGTACTTC.

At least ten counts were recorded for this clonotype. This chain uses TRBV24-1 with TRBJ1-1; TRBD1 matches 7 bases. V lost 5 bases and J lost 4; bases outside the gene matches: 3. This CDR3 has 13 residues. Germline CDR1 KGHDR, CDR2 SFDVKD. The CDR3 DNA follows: TGTGCCACCAGTGGAGGACAGGCCACTGAAGCTTTCTTT. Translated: CATSGGQATEAFF.

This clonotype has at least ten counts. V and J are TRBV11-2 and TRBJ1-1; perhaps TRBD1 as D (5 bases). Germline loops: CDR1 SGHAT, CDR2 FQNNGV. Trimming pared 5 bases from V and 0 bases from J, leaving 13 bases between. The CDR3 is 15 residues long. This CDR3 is CASSRPTGLNTEAFF. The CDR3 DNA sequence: TGTGCCAGCAGCCGCCCCACAGGTTTGAACACTGAAGCTTTCTTT.

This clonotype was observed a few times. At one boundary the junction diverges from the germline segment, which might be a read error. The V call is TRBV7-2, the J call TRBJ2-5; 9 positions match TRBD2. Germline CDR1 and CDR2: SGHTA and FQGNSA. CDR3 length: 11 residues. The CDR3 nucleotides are TGTGCCAGCAGCGCTAGCGGGGCCTTGAACTTC. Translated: CASSASGALNF.

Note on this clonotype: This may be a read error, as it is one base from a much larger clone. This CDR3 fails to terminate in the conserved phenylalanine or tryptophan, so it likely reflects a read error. The CDR3 region is CARNRPGGVKNEQYL. The DNA of the CDR3 is TGTGCCAGGAACCGGCCGGGGGGGGTGAAGAACGAGCAGTACCTC. The chain couples TRBV2 to TRBJ2-7; 8 bases line up with TRBD2. The length of the CDR3 is 15 residues. Germline lookup yields CDR1 SNHLY and CDR2 FYNNEI. The V gene end was trimmed by 9 bases and the J gene end by 5 bases; junction bases not matched to a gene: 15.

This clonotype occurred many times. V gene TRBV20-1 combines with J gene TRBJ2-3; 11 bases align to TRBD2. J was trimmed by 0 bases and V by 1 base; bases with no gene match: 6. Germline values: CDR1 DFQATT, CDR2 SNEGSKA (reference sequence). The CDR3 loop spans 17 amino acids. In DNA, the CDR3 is TGCAGTGCTAGAGTAGCGGGGGGGCGAGGTAGCACAGATACGCAGTATTTT. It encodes CSARVAGGRGSTDTQYF.

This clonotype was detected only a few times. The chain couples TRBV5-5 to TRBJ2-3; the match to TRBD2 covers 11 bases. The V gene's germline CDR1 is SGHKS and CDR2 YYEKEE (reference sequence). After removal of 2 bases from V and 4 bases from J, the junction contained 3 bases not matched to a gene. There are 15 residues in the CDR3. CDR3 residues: CASSFSGGAPDTQYF. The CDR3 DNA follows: TGTGCCAGCAGCTTTAGCGGGGGGGCCCCAGATACGCAGTATTTT.

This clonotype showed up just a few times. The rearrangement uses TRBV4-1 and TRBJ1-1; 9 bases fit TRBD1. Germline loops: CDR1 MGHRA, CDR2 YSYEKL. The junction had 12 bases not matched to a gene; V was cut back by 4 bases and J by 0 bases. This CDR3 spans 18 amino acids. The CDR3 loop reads CASSPGQGLFSVNTEAFF. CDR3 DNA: TGCGCCAGCAGCCCTGGACAGGGGCTCTTTAGTGTGAACACTGAAGCTTTCTTT.

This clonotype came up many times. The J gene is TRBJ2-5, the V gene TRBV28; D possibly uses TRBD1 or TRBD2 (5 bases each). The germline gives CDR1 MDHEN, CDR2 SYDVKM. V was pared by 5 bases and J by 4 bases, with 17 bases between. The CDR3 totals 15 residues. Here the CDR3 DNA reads TGTGCCAGCAGTCTTGGGGGATCCGGGGTAGAGACCCAGTACTTC. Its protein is CASSLGGSGVETQYF. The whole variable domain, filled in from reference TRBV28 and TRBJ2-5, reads DVKVTQSSRYLVKRTGEKVFLECVQDMDHENMFWYRQDPGLGLRLIYFSYDVKMKEKGDIPEGYSVSREKKERFSLILESASTNQTSMYLCASSLGGSGVETQYFGPGTRLLVL.

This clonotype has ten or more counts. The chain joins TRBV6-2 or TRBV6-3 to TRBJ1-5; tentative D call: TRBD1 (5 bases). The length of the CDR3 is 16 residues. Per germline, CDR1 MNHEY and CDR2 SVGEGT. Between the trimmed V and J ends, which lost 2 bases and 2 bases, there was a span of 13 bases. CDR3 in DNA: TGTGCCAGCAGTTACCCCGGTAGGGGTGGCAATCAGCCCCAGCATTTT. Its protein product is CASSYPGRGGNQPQHF.

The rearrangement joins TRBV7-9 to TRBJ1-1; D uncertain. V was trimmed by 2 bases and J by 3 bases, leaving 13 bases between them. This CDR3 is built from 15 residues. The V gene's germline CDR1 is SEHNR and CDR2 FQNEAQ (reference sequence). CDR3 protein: CASSLRVSGDTEAFF. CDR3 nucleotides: TGTGCCAGCAGCTTACGGGTATCAGGTGACACTGAAGCTTTCTTT.

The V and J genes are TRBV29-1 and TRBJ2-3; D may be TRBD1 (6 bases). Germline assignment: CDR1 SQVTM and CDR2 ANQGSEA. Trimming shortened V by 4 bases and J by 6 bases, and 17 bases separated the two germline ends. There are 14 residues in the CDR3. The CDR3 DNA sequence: TGCAGCGTTGTAGAAGTGGGGGCCTATGATACGCAGTATTTT. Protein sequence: CSVVEVGAYDTQYF.

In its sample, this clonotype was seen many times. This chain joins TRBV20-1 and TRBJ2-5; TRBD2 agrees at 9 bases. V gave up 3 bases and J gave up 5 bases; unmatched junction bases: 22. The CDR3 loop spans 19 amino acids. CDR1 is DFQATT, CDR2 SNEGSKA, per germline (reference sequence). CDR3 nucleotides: TGCAGTGCTAGGGGCGAATACCTGCCGGGACTAGCAGTTCATGAGACCCAGTACTTC. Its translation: CSARGEYLPGLAVHETQYF.

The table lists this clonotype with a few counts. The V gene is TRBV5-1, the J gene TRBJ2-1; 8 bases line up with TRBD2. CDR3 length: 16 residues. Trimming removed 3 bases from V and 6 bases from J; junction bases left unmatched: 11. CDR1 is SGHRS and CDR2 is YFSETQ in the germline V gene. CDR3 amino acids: CASSSSKWTSINEQFF. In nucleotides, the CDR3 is TGCGCCAGCAGCTCCTCGAAATGGACTAGCATCAATGAGCAGTTCTTC.